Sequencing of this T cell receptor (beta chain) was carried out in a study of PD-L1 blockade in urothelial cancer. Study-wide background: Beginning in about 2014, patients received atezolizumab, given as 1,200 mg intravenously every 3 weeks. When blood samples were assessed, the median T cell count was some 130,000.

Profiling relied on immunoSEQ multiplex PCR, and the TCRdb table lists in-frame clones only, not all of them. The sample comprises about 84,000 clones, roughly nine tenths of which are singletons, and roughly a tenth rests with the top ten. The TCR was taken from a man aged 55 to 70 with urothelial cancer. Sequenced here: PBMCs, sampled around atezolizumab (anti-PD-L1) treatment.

The CDR3 region has the DNA TGCGCCAGCAGCTTATACGGGGGCTCTGGAAACACCATATATTTT. It is translated as CASSLYGGSGNTIYF. V gene TRBV5-1 combines with J gene TRBJ1-3; tentatively, D is TRBD1 (5 bases). V was trimmed by 2 bases and J by 0 bases, leaving 9 bases between them. The CDR3 contains 15 residues. Germline-derived CDR1 and CDR2 are SGHRS and YFSETQ.